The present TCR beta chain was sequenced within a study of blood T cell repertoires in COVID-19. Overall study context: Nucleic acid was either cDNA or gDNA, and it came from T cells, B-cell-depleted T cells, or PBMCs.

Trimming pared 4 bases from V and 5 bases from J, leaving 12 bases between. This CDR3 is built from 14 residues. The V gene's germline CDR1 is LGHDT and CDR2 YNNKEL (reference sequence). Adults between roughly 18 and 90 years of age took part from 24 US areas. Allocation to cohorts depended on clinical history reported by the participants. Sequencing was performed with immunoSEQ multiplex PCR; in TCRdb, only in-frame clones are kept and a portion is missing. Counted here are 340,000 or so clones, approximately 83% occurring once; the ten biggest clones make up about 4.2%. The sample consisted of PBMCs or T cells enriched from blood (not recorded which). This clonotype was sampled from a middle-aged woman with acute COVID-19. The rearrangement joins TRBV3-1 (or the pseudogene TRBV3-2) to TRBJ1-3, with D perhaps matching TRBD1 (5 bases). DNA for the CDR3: TGTGCCAGCAGCCTCCGGGGGGAGAGAAACACCATATATTTT. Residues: CASSLRGERNTIYF.